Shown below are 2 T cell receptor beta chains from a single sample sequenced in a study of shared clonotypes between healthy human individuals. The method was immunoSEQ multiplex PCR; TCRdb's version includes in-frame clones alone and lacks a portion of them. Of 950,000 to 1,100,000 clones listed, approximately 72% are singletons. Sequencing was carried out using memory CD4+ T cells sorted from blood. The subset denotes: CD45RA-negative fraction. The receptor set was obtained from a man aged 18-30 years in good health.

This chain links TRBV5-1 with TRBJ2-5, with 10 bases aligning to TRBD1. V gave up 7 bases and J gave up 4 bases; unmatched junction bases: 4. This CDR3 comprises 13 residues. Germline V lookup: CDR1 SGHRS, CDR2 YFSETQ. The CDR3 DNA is TGCGCCAGCGGGACAGGGGTTGGAGAGACCCAGTACTTC. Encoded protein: CASGTGVGETQYF.

The CDR3 loop is CASSLDADTQYF. The CDR3 region has the DNA TGTGCCAGCAGCTTGGATGCAGATACGCAGTATTTT. V and J are TRBV5-6 and TRBJ2-3; D gene ambiguous. The CDR3 extends over 12 amino acids. The V end was cut by 0 bases, the J end by 4 bases, with 3 bases between. CDR1 SGHDT and CDR2 YYEEEE come from the germline V gene.